A selection of T cell receptor beta chains follows, all from one sample in a study of graft-versus-host responses after intestinal transplantation. This table comes from immunoSEQ multiplex PCR, and its TCRdb copy is limited to in-frame clones, with some not included. The profile covers tens of thousands of clones, with less than 95% appearing a single time and around 0.56% taken by the ten largest. The specimen comprised PBMCs, sampled 156 days after intestinal transplant. All receptors come from a human patient who received an intestinal transplant, so some T cells may come from the graft donor. Each CDR3 is given with its conserved first and last residue. A D gene is named only where the DNA matches it firmly. Where a row states a size, it is once, few, many or the class of an expanded clone; other rows omit it.

clone_size: few; j_call: TRBJ2-3; d_call: TRBD1; v_call: TRBV6-6; cdr3_nt: TGTGCCAGCAGTTCCAGGGGGCAAAGGGATACGCAGTATTTT; cdr3_aa: CASSSRGQRDTQYF
clone_size: once; j_call: TRBJ2-1; d_call: TRBD2; v_call: TRBV4-2; cdr3_nt: TGTGCCAGCAGCCAGTTTGGACTAGCCAATGAGCAGTTCTTC; cdr3_aa: CASSQFGLANEQFF
clone_size: NA; j_call: TRBJ1-4; d_call: NA; v_call: TRBV7-9; cdr3_nt: TGTGCCAGCAGCCTCGATTGGGGATTCGGGGCGAATGAAAAACTGTTTTTT; cdr3_aa: CASSLDWGFGANEKLFF
clone_size: NA; j_call: TRBJ2-3; d_call: NA; v_call: TRBV28; cdr3_nt: TGTGCCAGCAGTTGGGGGGGCGAGGAGGATACGCAGTATTTT; cdr3_aa: CASSWGGEEDTQYF
clone_size: NA; j_call: TRBJ1-5; d_call: NA; v_call: TRBV6-5; cdr3_nt: TGTGCCAGCAGTTCTACAGGGCTGGGGCAGCCCCAGCATTTT; cdr3_aa: CASSSTGLGQPQHF
clone_size: NA; j_call: TRBJ1-1; d_call: NA; v_call: TRBV30; cdr3_nt: TGTGCCTGGACAGGGGCAACTGAAGCTTTCTTT; cdr3_aa: CAWTGATEAFF
clone_size: once; j_call: TRBJ2-1; d_call: NA; v_call: TRBV12-5; cdr3_nt: TGTGCTAGTGGTTTGGTCGACAATGAGCAGTTCTTC; cdr3_aa: CASGLVDNEQFF
clone_size: NA; j_call: TRBJ1-6; d_call: TRBD1; v_call: TRBV30; cdr3_nt: TGTGCCTGGAGCGGACAGGGAGGCGGATCACCCCTCCACTTT; cdr3_aa: CAWSGQGGGSPLHF
clone_size: once; j_call: TRBJ1-2; d_call: NA; v_call: TRBV11-2; cdr3_nt: TGTGCCAGCAGCTTAGAGACAGGACCTAACTATGGCTACACCTTC; cdr3_aa: CASSLETGPNYGYTF
clone_size: NA; j_call: TRBJ2-7; d_call: TRBD1; v_call: TRBV27; cdr3_nt: TGTGCCAGCAGTTTGGGGACAGGTTTGAGGGCGTACGAGCAGTACTTC; cdr3_aa: CASSLGTGLRAYEQYF
clone_size: NA; j_call: TRBJ2-5; d_call: TRBD1; v_call: TRBV27; cdr3_nt: TGTGCCAGCAGTGCGACAGGGGTAGTTGGACAAGAGACCCAGTACTTC; cdr3_aa: CASSATGVVGQETQYF
clone_size: NA; j_call: TRBJ2-2; d_call: NA; v_call: TRBV18; cdr3_nt: TGTGCCGGGCTACTCTTGAACACCGGGGAGCTGTTTTTT; cdr3_aa: CAGLLLNTGELFF
clone_size: NA; j_call: TRBJ1-2; d_call: TRBD1; v_call: TRBV7-8; cdr3_nt: TGTGCCAGCAGCCCGGACAGGAACTATGGCTACACCTTC; cdr3_aa: CASSPDRNYGYTF
clone_size: NA; j_call: TRBJ2-7; d_call: NA; v_call: TRBV28; cdr3_nt: TGTGCCAGCAGTTTACTTGGGGCTAGCCACAACTACGAGCAGTACTTC; cdr3_aa: CASSLLGASHNYEQYF
clone_size: NA; j_call: TRBJ2-3; d_call: NA; v_call: TRBV6-1; cdr3_nt: TGTGCCAGCAGAAGCGGGCCTGACACAGATACGCAGTATTTT; cdr3_aa: CASRSGPDTDTQYF
clone_size: NA; j_call: TRBJ2-1; d_call: TRBD2; v_call: TRBV14; cdr3_nt: TGTGCCAGCAGCCAAGCTAATATTTTGCGGGAGGGCTCCAATGAGCAGTTCTTC; cdr3_aa: CASSQANILREGSNEQFF
clone_size: NA; j_call: TRBJ2-7; d_call: NA; v_call: TRBV4-1; cdr3_nt: TGCGCCAGCAGCCAAGACAGGGGAGGGGGCGACGAGCAGTACTTC; cdr3_aa: CASSQDRGGGDEQYF
clone_size: NA; j_call: TRBJ2-1; d_call: NA; v_call: TRBV7-9; cdr3_nt: TGTGCCAGCAGCTCCCCCCAACTACCCTACAATGAGCAGTTCTTC; cdr3_aa: CASSSPQLPYNEQFF
clone_size: NA; j_call: TRBJ2-7; d_call: TRBD1; v_call: TRBV7-9; cdr3_nt: TGTGCCAGCAGCTTAGCCAGGGGGCACGACGAGCAGTACTTC; cdr3_aa: CASSLARGHDEQYF
clone_size: NA; j_call: TRBJ2-2; d_call: NA; v_call: TRBV11-2; cdr3_nt: TGTGCCAGCAGCTTAGGGGTAGGGTACACCGGGGAGCTGTTTTTT; cdr3_aa: CASSLGVGYTGELFF
clone_size: NA; j_call: TRBJ2-7; d_call: NA; v_call: TRBV6-6; cdr3_nt: TGTGCCAGCATCGGCAGACCTTACTTC; cdr3_aa: CASIGRPYF
clone_size: NA; j_call: TRBJ1-1; d_call: NA; v_call: TRBV30; cdr3_nt: TGTGCCTGGAGTGTACTATGGGGGGCTGAAGCTTTCTTT; cdr3_aa: CAWSVLWGAEAFF
clone_size: NA; j_call: TRBJ1-4; d_call: NA; v_call: TRBV5-5; cdr3_nt: TGTGCCAGAGCGTCGTTAAAGGAAAAACTGTTTTTT; cdr3_aa: CARASLKEKLFF
clone_size: few; j_call: TRBJ2-7; d_call: TRBD1; v_call: TRBV30; cdr3_nt: TGTGCCTGGAGTGTCCTCCGGGACAGCTACGAGCAGTACTTC; cdr3_aa: CAWSVLRDSYEQYF
clone_size: NA; j_call: TRBJ1-6; d_call: NA; v_call: TRBV27; cdr3_nt: TGTGCCAGCAGTTTATCGGGGACTGCGGGGTCACCCCTCCACTTT; cdr3_aa: CASSLSGTAGSPLHF
clone_size: NA; j_call: TRBJ2-1; d_call: NA; v_call: TRBV19; cdr3_nt: TGTGCCAGTACCGGCTTTCCCACCAATGAGCAGTTCTTC; cdr3_aa: CASTGFPTNEQFF
clone_size: NA; j_call: TRBJ1-1; d_call: TRBD1; v_call: TRBV5-4; cdr3_nt: TGTGCCAGCAGCTTCCGACAGGGGGAGGGCACTGAAGCTTTCTTT; cdr3_aa: CASSFRQGEGTEAFF
clone_size: NA; j_call: TRBJ2-7; d_call: TRBD2; v_call: TRBV27; cdr3_nt: TGTGCCAGCAGACGCGGACTAGCGGGAGAGGGGGACGAGCAGTACTTC; cdr3_aa: CASRRGLAGEGDEQYF
clone_size: NA; j_call: TRBJ2-1; d_call: TRBD2; v_call: TRBV13; cdr3_nt: TGTGCCAGCAGCTTAGACCTAGCGGCGACCTACAATGAGCAGTTCTTC; cdr3_aa: CASSLDLAATYNEQFF
clone_size: once; j_call: TRBJ2-5; d_call: TRBD1; v_call: TRBV6-5; cdr3_nt: TGTGCCAGCAATACCGGGACAGAAGAGACCCAGTACTTC; cdr3_aa: CASNTGTEETQYF
clone_size: NA; j_call: TRBJ2-7; d_call: TRBD1; v_call: TRBV10-3; cdr3_nt: TGTGCCATCAGTGCAGGGGGACCCTACGAGCAGTACTTC; cdr3_aa: CAISAGGPYEQYF
clone_size: NA; j_call: TRBJ2-1; d_call: TRBD2; v_call: TRBV19; cdr3_nt: TGTGCCAGTAAGACTAGCGGGGGACCCTACAATGAGCAGTTCTTC; cdr3_aa: CASKTSGGPYNEQFF
clone_size: NA; j_call: TRBJ2-3; d_call: TRBD2; v_call: TRBV7-8; cdr3_nt: TGTGCCAGCAGCCTACTAGCGGGGGCCCCCACAGATACGCAGTATTTT; cdr3_aa: CASSLLAGAPTDTQYF
clone_size: NA; j_call: TRBJ2-7; d_call: NA; v_call: TRBV5-1; cdr3_nt: TGCGCCAGCAGCTTGAACAGGGCCTCCTACGAGCAGTACTTC; cdr3_aa: CASSLNRASYEQYF
clone_size: NA; j_call: TRBJ2-3; d_call: TRBD2; v_call: TRBV30; cdr3_nt: TGTGCCTGGAGTGTAAATCTAGCGGGAGTAGGTACGCAGTATTTT; cdr3_aa: CAWSVNLAGVGTQYF
clone_size: once; j_call: TRBJ2-7; d_call: TRBD2; v_call: TRBV28; cdr3_nt: TGTGCCAGCAGTTTACTGCAAGCGGGAGGGCTTTTCGAGCAGTACTTC; cdr3_aa: CASSLLQAGGLFEQYF
clone_size: once; j_call: TRBJ2-4; d_call: NA; v_call: TRBV4-2; cdr3_nt: TGTGCCAGCAGCCAAGAACCCAAAGCAGGGAGAGAAAACATTCAGTACTTC; cdr3_aa: CASSQEPKAGRENIQYF